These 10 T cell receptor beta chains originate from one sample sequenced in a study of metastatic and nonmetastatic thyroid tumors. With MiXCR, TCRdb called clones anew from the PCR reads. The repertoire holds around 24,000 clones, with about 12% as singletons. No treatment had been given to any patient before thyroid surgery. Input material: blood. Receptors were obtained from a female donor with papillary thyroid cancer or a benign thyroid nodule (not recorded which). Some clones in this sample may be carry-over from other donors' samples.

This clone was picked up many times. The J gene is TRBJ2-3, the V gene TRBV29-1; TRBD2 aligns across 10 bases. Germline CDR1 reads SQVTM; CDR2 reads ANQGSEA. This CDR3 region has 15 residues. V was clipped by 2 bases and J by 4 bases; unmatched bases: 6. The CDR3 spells CSVETGTSAADTQYF. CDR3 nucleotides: TGCAGCGTTGAAACCGGGACTAGCGCGGCAGATACGCAGTATTTT.

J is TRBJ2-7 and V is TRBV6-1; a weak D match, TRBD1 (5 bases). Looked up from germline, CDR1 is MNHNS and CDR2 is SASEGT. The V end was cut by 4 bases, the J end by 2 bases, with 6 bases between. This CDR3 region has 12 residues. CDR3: CASSGQTYEQYF. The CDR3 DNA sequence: TGTGCCAGCAGTGGACAGACCTACGAGCAGTACTTC.

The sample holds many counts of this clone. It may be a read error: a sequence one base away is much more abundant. This CDR3 reads CASSLVTSGSGDTGEPFF. CDR3 bases: TGTGCCAGCAGCTTAGTCACTAGCGGGAGTGGGGATACCGGGGAGCCGTTTTTT. V is TRBV11-1 and J is TRBJ2-2, with 11 bases aligning to TRBD2. The germline CDR1 and CDR2 sequences are SGHAT and FQDESV (reference sequence). This CDR3 spans 18 amino acids. The entire variable domain, with the rest obtained from reference TRBV11-1 and TRBJ2-2, is as follows: EAEVAQSPRYKITEKSQAVAFWCDPISGHATLYWYRQILGQGPELLVQFQDESVVDDSQLPKDRFSAERLKGVDSTLKIQPAELGDSAMYLCASSLVTSGSGDTGEPFFGEGSRLTVL.

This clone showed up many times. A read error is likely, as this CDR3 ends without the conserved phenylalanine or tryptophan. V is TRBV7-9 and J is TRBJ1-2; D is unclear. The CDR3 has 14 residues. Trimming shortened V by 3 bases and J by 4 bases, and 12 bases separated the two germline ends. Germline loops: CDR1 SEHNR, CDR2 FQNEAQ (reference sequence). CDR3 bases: TGTGCCAGCAGCTTGGAGGGAACGGCCTATGGCTACACCCTC. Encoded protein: CASSLEGTAYGYTL.

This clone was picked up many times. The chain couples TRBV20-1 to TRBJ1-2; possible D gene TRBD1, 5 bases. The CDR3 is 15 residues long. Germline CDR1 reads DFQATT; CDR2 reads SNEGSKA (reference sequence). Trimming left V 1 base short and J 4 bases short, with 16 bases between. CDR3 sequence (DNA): TGCAGTGCTAGAGTGATTGAGGGGCCCGGCTATGGCTACACCTTC. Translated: CSARVIEGPGYGYTF.

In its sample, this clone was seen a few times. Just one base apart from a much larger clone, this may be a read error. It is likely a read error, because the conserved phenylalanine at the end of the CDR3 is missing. CDR3 residues: CASSSGQGLYGYTS. CDR3 coding DNA: TGTGCCAGCAGCTCCGGGCAGGGACTCTATGGCTACACCTCC. The chain carries TRBV5-6 and TRBJ1-2, with D maybe TRBD1 (5 bases). Trimming removed 3 bases at V and 4 bases at J, with 13 bases between. The CDR3 has 14 amino acids. Germline assignment: CDR1 SGHDT and CDR2 YYEEEE.

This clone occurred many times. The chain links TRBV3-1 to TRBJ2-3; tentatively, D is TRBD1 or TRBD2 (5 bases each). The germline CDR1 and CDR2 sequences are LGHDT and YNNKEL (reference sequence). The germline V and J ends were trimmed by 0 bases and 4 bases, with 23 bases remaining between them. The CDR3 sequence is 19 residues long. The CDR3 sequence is CASSQDPGILLAGSDTQYF. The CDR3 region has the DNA TGTGCCAGCAGCCAAGATCCGGGGATCTTGCTAGCAGGGTCAGATACGCAGTATTTT.

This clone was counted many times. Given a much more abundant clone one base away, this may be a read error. CDR3 residues: CASVWSLAKNIQYF. The CDR3 DNA is TGTGCCAGCGTTTGGTCTCTAGCCAAGAACATTCAGTACTTC. V gene TRBV6-5 combines with J gene TRBJ2-4, with D possibly being TRBD2 (5 bases). The germline gives CDR1 MNHEY, CDR2 SVGAGI. The CDR3 extends over 14 amino acids.

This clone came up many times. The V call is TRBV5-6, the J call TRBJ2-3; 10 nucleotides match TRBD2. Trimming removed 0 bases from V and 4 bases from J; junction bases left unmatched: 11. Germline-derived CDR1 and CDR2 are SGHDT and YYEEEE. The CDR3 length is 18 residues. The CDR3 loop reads CASSLAGSSGSWADTQYF. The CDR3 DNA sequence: TGTGCCAGCAGCTTGGCTGGGTCTAGCGGGAGTTGGGCAGATACGCAGTATTTT. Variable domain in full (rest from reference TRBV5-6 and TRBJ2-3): DAGVTQSPTHLIKTRGQQVTLRCSPKSGHDTVSWYQQALGQGPQFIFQYYEEEERQRGNFPDRFSGHQFPNYSSELNVNALLLGDSALYLCASSLAGSSGSWADTQYFGPGTRLTVL.

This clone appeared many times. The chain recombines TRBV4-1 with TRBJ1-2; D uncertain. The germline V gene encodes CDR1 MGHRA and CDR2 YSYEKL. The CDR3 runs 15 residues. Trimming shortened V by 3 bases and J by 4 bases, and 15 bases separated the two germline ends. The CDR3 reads CASSHPTEGSYGYTF. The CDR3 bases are TGCGCCAGCAGCCATCCCACTGAAGGGTCCTATGGCTACACCTTC.